The rows below give T cell receptor beta chains drawn from one sample of a study of blood T cell repertoires in COVID-19. The method was immunoSEQ multiplex PCR; TCRdb's version includes in-frame clones alone and lacks a portion of them. The sample has more than 140,000 clones, just over 85% seen once. The sequenced sample was peripheral blood. Receptor source: a woman aged 55-75 years with acute or convalescent COVID-19. The CDR3 runs from the conserved cysteine through the conserved F or W. D genes are given only for firm matches. Rows may omit the clone size; those that give it use once, few, many or a size class.

length	J	V	size	D	CDR3	DNA
16	TRBJ1-1	TRBV9	NA	NA	CASSVDLGDMNTEAFF	TGTGCCAGCAGCGTAGATTTAGGGGATATGAACACTGAAGCTTTCTTT
12	TRBJ1-1	TRBV7-2	NA	TRBD1	CASSLGTGRAFF	TGTGCCAGCAGCTTGGGGACAGGGCGAGCTTTCTTT
16	TRBJ2-2	TRBV7-2	NA	TRBD1	CASRYNSGGSTGELFF	TGTGCCAGCAGATACAATTCAGGGGGCTCTACCGGGGAGCTGTTTTTT
13	TRBJ2-5	TRBV30	once	NA	CAWRVPGRKTQYF	TGTGCCTGGAGAGTACCAGGGAGGAAGACCCAGTACTTC
15	TRBJ1-5	TRBV4-3	NA	TRBD1	CASSPHTGDDQPQHF	TGCGCCAGCAGCCCCCACACAGGGGACGATCAGCCCCAGCATTTT
14	TRBJ1-2	TRBV19	NA	NA	CASSPGQWDYGYTF	TGTGCCAGTAGTCCTGGACAGTGGGACTATGGCTACACCTTC
16	TRBJ1-5	TRBV24-1	NA	NA	CATSDPTGSGNQPQHF	TGTGCCACCAGTGATCCAACAGGGAGCGGCAATCAGCCCCAGCATTTT
16	TRBJ1-6	TRBV19	NA	NA	CAAQDSKLTYNSPLHF	TGTGCCGCCCAGGACAGTAAATTAACCTATAATTCACCCCTCCACTTT
13	TRBJ2-7	TRBV29-1	NA	NA	CSVTPLGAYEQYF	TGCAGCGTGACCCCCCTTGGGGCATACGAGCAGTACTTC
15	TRBJ1-5	TRBV30	NA	NA	CAWSVLRVGNQPQHF	TGTGCCTGGAGTGTACTCAGGGTCGGCAATCAGCCCCAGCATTTT
14	TRBJ1-6	TRBV5-1	few	TRBD1	CASSLGQGTSPLHF	TGCGCCAGCAGCTTGGGACAGGGGACTTCACCCCTCCACTTT
15	TRBJ2-3	TRBV11-2	once	TRBD2	CASSLGTSGGDTQYF	TGTGCCAGCAGCCTTGGGACTAGCGGGGGGGATACGCAGTATTTT
16	TRBJ1-5	TRBV5-1	NA	NA	CASSFGVGDSNQPQHF	TGCGCCAGCAGCTTCGGGGTCGGGGATAGCAATCAGCCCCAGCATTTT
14	TRBJ1-2	TRBV7-9	once	NA	CASSFETGNYGYTF	TGTGCCAGCAGCTTCGAAACAGGGAACTATGGCTACACCTTC
15	TRBJ1-5	TRBV19	NA	TRBD1	CASTGQGASRQPQHF	TGTGCCAGTACGGGACAGGGGGCTTCAAGGCAGCCCCAGCATTTT
14	TRBJ1-2	TRBV6-5	NA	TRBD1	CASSRQGGDYGYTF	TGTGCCAGCAGTCGACAGGGAGGTGACTATGGCTACACCTTC
15	TRBJ1-1	TRBV18	NA	TRBD1	CASSPPTGELTEAFF	TGTGCCAGCTCACCACCTACAGGGGAGTTGACTGAAGCTTTCTTT
15	TRBJ1-5	TRBV2	NA	TRBD1	CASSPSRGSNQPQHF	TGTGCCAGCAGTCCATCCAGGGGGTCCAATCAGCCCCAGCATTTT
15	TRBJ2-7	TRBV6-5	NA	NA	CASSYRPHGGGEQYF	TGTGCCAGCAGTTACCGGCCACACGGAGGAGGGGAGCAGTACTTC
15	TRBJ2-1	TRBV5-1	NA	NA	CASTEEGVFHNEQFF	TGCGCCAGCACCGAGGAAGGGGTCTTCCACAATGAGCAGTTCTTC
13	TRBJ1-1	TRBV19	NA	TRBD1	CASAQGANTEAFF	TGTGCCAGCGCACAGGGGGCGAACACTGAAGCTTTCTTT
15	TRBJ2-1	TRBV6-2/TRBV6-3	NA	TRBD2	CASSGGLSGGREQFF	TGTGCCAGCAGTGGGGGACTAAGCGGGGGACGGGAGCAGTTCTTC
16	TRBJ1-4	TRBV3-1/TRBV3-2	NA	TRBD1	CASSQDVRQGAFRLFF	TGTGCCAGCAGCCAAGATGTGAGACAGGGGGCGTTTAGACTGTTTTTT